The 15 T cell receptor beta chains given below trace back to one sample, sequenced in a study of OX40 agonist ivuxolimab in advanced cancers. Library method: the immunoSEQ multiplex PCR assay. TCRdb re-hosts the immuneACCESS table, in-frame sequences only. Its copies lack some clones; in the studies checked, an unresolved V gene accounts for under half of them, and the cause for the rest is not known. The sample table holds about 47,000 clones, of which approximately 79% were seen once. 1.5% to 2% of the sample belongs to the ten largest clones. The material sequenced was CD4+ or CD8+ T cells sorted from blood, taken in a trial of the OX40 agonist ivuxolimab. These receptors came from an adult with an advanced solid tumor such as melanoma, head and neck, liver or kidney cancer.

The chain carries TRBV30 and TRBJ2-5; D is unresolved. Looked up from germline, CDR1 is GTSNPN and CDR2 is SVGIG (reference sequence). The CDR3 runs to 12 residues. V lost 3 bases to trimming and J lost 4 bases, with 9 bases between them. The CDR3 bases are TGTGCCTGGAGGCGGTCGCGAGAGACCCAGTACTTC. It is translated as CAWRRSRETQYF.

The chain links TRBV5-1 to TRBJ1-1; no clear D. The germline V gene has CDR1 SGHRS and CDR2 YFSETQ. CDR3 length: 14 amino acids. V dropped 2 bases and J dropped 3 bases, with 11 bases sitting between them. This CDR3 reads CASSFGGEYTEAFF. The DNA for the CDR3 is TGCGCCAGCAGCTTTGGCGGGGAATACACTGAAGCTTTCTTT. Using reference TRBV5-1 and TRBJ1-1 for the parts outside the CDR3, the full variable domain is KAGVTQTPRYLIKTRGQQVTLSCSPISGHRSVSWYQQTPGQGLQFLFEYFSETQRNKGNFPGRFSGRQFSNSRSEMNVSTLELGDSALYLCASSFGGEYTEAFFGQGTRLTVV.

This clone has only one observation. V and J are TRBV28 and TRBJ1-5; 9 bases match TRBD1. The CDR3 is 18 amino acids. V shed 3 bases, J shed 1 base, and the junction held 10 bases outside the gene matches. Germline CDR1 MDHEN, CDR2 SYDVKM. CDR3 residues: CASSFTGGARESNQPQHF. CDR3 coding DNA: TGTGCCAGCAGTTTCACAGGGGGCGCACGGGAAAGCAATCAGCCCCAGCATTTT.

The V gene is TRBV7-3, the J gene TRBJ2-7, with 7 bases fitting TRBD1. The CDR3 is 13 residues long. Germline V lookup: CDR1 SGHTA, CDR2 FQGTGA. V gave up 5 bases and J gave up 6 bases; unmatched junction bases: 7. The CDR3, as DNA: TGTGCCAGCAGCCCCGGGACAGCACTCGAGCAGTACTTC. This sequence encodes CASSPGTALEQYF.

The gene calls are TRBV7-2 and TRBJ2-3; 7 bases are a match to TRBD2. V was pared by 0 bases and J by 2 bases, with 5 bases of the junction left unmatched. This CDR3 is 16 amino acids long. Germline assignment: CDR1 SGHTA and CDR2 FQGNSA. DNA of the CDR3: TGTGCCAGCAGCTTAGCTAGCGGGTTAATCACAGATACGCAGTATTTT. Its translation is CASSLASGLITDTQYF.

To note about this clone: This sample includes further DNA sequences coding for the same CDR3. The chain recombines TRBV28 with TRBJ2-7; the match to TRBD2 covers 11 bases. Trimming cost V 5 bases and J 2 bases; bases outside gene matches: 5. The CDR3 has 15 residues. Germline CDR1 and CDR2: MDHEN and SYDVKM. This CDR3 reads CASSPGTSGTYEQYF. DNA for the CDR3: TGTGCCAGCAGTCCCGGGACTAGCGGAACCTACGAGCAGTACTTC. Together with reference TRBV28 and TRBJ2-7, the CDR3 gives the full variable domain: DVKVTQSSRYLVKRTGEKVFLECVQDMDHENMFWYRQDPGLGLRLIYFSYDVKMKEKGDIPEGYSVSREKKERFSLILESASTNQTSMYLCASSPGTSGTYEQYFGPGTRLTVT.

This rearrangement joins TRBV5-1 to TRBJ2-5; TRBD1 agrees at 9 bases. The germline V gene has CDR1 SGHRS and CDR2 YFSETQ. The CDR3 has 14 amino acids. Trimming removed 4 bases from V and 5 bases from J; junction bases left unmatched: 6. The CDR3 region has the DNA TGCGCCAGCAGCCGAAGACAGGGGGGGGAGACCCAGTACTTC. Its protein is CASSRRQGGETQYF.

The chain is built from TRBV6-1 and TRBJ2-7; unclear D gene. The V gene's germline CDR1 is MNHNS and CDR2 SASEGT. The CDR3 extends over 15 amino acids. V lost 8 bases and J 4 bases, leaving 21 bases between the germline ends. The CDR3 DNA sequence: TGTGCCAGCTCCGGCGGTAAGGCCCCGCAATACGAGCAGTACTTC. It specifies CASSGGKAPQYEQYF.

V is TRBV7-8 and J is TRBJ2-1; 7 bases fit TRBD1. The CDR3 is 12 amino acids. After removal of 5 bases from V and 13 bases from J, the junction contained 8 bases not matched to a gene. Germline values: CDR1 SGHVS, CDR2 FQNEAQ. The chain's CDR3 is CASSLTGEVQFF. In nucleotides, the CDR3 is TGTGCCAGCAGCCTCACAGGGGAAGTTCAGTTCTTC. The variable domain in full, completed from reference TRBV7-8 and TRBJ2-1, reads GAGVSQSPRYKVAKRGQDVALRCDPISGHVSLFWYQQALGQGPEFLTYFQNEAQLDKSGLPSDRFFAERPEGSVSTLKIQRTQQEDSAVYLCASSLTGEVQFFGPGTRLTVL.

The V and J genes are TRBV2 and TRBJ2-7; 11 nucleotides line up with TRBD1. This CDR3 is 14 amino acids long. After removal of 8 bases from V and 7 bases from J, the junction contained 10 bases not matched to a gene. In germline, CDR1 is SNHLY, CDR2 FYNNEI. CDR3 residues: CASLGTGGPWEQYF. The CDR3 nucleotides are TGTGCCAGCCTCGGGACAGGGGGGCCTTGGGAGCAGTACTTC.

This sequence joins TRBV28 and TRBJ2-6, with D possibly matching TRBD2 (6 bases). The CDR3 has 15 residues. Germline values: CDR1 MDHEN, CDR2 SYDVKM. V lost 6 bases, J lost 1 base, and 10 bases lay in between. The CDR3 is CASRTAGSGANVLTF. The CDR3 DNA sequence: TGTGCCAGCAGGACGGCGGGGTCTGGGGCCAACGTCCTGACTTTC.

As to this clone: Sequence at one end of the junction differs from germline and may be a read error. V gene TRBV5-4 combines with J gene TRBJ2-3, with 9 bases that match TRBD1. CDR1 is SGHNT and CDR2 is YYREEE in the germline V gene (reference sequence). CDR3 length: 16 amino acids. CDR3: CASSQTPGQGTDTQYF. The DNA for the CDR3 is TGCGCCAGCAGCCAAACACCGGGACAGGGAACAGATACGCAGTATTTT. Together with reference TRBV5-4 and TRBJ2-3, the CDR3 gives the full variable domain: ETGVTQSPTHLIKTRGQQVTLRCSSQSGHNTVSWYQQALGQGPQFIFQYYREEENGRGNFPPRFSGLQFPNYSSELNVNALELDDSALYLCASSQTPGQGTDTQYFGPGTRLTVL.

The rearrangement uses TRBV21-1 and TRBJ2-1; the D call of TRBD2 is as the table states it, not checked on the DNA. TRBV21-1 is shown as a pseudogene. This CDR3 is built from 15 residues. CDR3 sequence reads: CASSIVAGYNNEQFF. CDR3 bases: TGTGCCAGCAGCATCGTAGCGGGATACAACAATGAGCAGTTCTTC.

The rearrangement links TRBV5-1 to TRBJ2-1; D is uncertain. This CDR3 is built from 15 residues. V shed 0 bases and J shed 1 base, with 8 bases lying between them. In germline, CDR1 is SGHRS, CDR2 YFSETQ. Here the CDR3 DNA reads TGCGCCAGCAGCTTGGTACAAGCTTCCTACAATGAGCAGTTCTTC. Protein product: CASSLVQASYNEQFF.

The chain uses TRBV6-5 and TRBJ2-1, with D perhaps matching TRBD1 (6 bases). V shed 6 bases and J shed 4 bases, with 16 bases lying between them. In germline, CDR1 is MNHEY, CDR2 SVGAGI. The CDR3 spans 15 residues. The CDR3 here is CASSPRGSRYNEQFF. The CDR3 region has the DNA TGTGCCAGCAGCCCGAGGGGGAGTCGTTACAATGAGCAGTTCTTC.